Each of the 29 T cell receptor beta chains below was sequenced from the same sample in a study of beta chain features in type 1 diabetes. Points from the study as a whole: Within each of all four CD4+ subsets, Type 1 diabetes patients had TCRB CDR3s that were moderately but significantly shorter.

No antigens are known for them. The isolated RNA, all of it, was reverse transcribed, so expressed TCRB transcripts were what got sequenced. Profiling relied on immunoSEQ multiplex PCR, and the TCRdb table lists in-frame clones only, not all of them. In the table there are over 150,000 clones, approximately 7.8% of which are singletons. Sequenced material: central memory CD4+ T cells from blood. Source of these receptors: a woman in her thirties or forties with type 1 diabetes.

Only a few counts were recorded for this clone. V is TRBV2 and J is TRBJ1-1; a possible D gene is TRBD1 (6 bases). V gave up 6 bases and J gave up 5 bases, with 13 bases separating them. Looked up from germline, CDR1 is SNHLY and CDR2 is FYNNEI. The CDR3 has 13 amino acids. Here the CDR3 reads CASRRFQGTEAFF. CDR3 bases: TGTGCCAGCAGGAGGTTTCAGGGGACTGAAGCTTTCTTT.

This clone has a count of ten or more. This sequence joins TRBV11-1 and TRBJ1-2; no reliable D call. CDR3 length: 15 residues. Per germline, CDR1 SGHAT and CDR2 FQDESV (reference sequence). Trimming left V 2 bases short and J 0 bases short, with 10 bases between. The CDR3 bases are TGTGCCAGCAGCTTATCGGGGTCCGCTAACTATGGCTACACCTTC. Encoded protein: CASSLSGSANYGYTF.

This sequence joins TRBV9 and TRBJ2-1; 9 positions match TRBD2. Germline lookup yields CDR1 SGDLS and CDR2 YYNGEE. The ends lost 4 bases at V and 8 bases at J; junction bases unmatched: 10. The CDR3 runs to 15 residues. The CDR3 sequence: CASSPRRAGGDEQFF. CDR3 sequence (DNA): TGTGCCAGCAGCCCCCGAAGGGCGGGAGGGGATGAGCAGTTCTTC.

The CDR3 loop is CAGGSFSYEQYF. Here the CDR3 DNA reads TGTGCCGGCGGCAGCTTCTCCTACGAGCAGTACTTC. This chain joins TRBV2 and TRBJ2-7; no clear D. CDR1 is SNHLY and CDR2 is FYNNEI in the germline V gene. CDR3 length equals 12 residues. Trimming removed 11 bases at V and 0 bases at J, with 11 bases between.

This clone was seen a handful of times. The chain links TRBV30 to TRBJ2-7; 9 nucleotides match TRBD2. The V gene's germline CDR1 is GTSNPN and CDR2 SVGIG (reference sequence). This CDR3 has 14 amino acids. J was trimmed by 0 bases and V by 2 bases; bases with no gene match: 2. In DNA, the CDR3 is TGTGCCTGGAGTCGTAGCGGGAGCTCCTACGAGCAGTACTTC. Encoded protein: CAWSRSGSSYEQYF.

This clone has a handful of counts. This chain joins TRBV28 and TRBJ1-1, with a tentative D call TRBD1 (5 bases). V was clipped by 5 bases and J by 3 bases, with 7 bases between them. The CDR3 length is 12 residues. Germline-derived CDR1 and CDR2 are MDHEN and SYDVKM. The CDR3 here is CASSPRDTEAFF. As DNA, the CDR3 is TGTGCCAGCAGTCCCAGGGACACTGAAGCTTTCTTT.

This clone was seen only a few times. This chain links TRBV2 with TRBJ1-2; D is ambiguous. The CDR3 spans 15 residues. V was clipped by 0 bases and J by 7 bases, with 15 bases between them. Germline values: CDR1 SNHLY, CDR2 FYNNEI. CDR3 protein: CASSEALSGAGGYTF. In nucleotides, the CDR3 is TGTGCCAGCAGTGAAGCGCTATCGGGCGCGGGTGGCTACACCTTC.

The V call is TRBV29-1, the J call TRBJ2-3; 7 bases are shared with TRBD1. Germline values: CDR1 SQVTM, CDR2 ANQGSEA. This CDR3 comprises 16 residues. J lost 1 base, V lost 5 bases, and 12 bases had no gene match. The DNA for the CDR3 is TGCAGCGTTCGTTGGGGGACAGTCATGGGCACAGATACGCAGTATTTT. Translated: CSVRWGTVMGTDTQYF.

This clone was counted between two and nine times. The CDR3 loop is CASSQSRRESTGELFF. DNA for the CDR3: TGCGCCAGCAGTCAATCGAGGCGGGAGAGCACCGGGGAGCTGTTTTTT. V gene TRBV23-1 combines with J gene TRBJ2-2; TRBD2 agrees at 7 bases. TRBV23-1 is treated as an ORF (open reading frame) with a function not yet certain. The CDR3 extends over 16 amino acids. V was pared by 0 bases and J by 4 bases, with 5 bases of the junction left unmatched.

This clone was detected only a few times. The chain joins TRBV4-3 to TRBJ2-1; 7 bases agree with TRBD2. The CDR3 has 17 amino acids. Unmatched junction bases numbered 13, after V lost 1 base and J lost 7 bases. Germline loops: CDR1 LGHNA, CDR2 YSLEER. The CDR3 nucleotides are TGCGCCAGCAGCCAAGGTTATCGAGGGAGGGCCAAGAATGAGCAGTTCTTC. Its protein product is CASSQGYRGRAKNEQFF.

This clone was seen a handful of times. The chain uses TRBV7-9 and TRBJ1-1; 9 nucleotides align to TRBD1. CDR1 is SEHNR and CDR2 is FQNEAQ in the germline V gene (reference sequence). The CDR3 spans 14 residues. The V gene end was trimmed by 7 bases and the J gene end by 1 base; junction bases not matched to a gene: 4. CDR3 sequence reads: CASTTGGANTEAFF. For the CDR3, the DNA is TGTGCCAGCACCACAGGGGGCGCGAACACTGAAGCTTTCTTT.

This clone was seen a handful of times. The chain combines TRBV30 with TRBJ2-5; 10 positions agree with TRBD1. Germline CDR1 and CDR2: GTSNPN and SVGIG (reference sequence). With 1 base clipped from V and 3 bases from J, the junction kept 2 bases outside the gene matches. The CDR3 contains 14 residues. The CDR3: CAWSGTGGEETQYF. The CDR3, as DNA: TGTGCCTGGAGTGGGACAGGGGGAGAAGAGACCCAGTACTTC. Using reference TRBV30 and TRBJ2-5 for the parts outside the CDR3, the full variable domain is SQTIHQWPATLVQPVGSPLSLECTVEGTSNPNLYWYRQAAGRGLQLLFYSVGIGQISSEVPQNLSASRPQDRQFILSSKKLLLSDSGFYLCAWSGTGGEETQYFGPGTRLLVL.

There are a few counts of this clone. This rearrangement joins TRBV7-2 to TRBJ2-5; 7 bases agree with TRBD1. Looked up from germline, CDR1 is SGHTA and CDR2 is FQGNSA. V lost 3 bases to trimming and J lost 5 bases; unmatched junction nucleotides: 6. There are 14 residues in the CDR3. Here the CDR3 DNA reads TGTGCCAGCAGCTTTACAGGGGAAGGGGAGACCCAGTACTTC. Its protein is CASSFTGEGETQYF.

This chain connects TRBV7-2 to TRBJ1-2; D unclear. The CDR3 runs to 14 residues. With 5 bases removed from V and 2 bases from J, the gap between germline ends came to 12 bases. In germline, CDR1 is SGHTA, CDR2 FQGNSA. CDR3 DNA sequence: TGTGCCAGCAGCCCTCCCCCGTTGAACTATGGCTACACCTTC. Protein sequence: CASSPPPLNYGYTF.

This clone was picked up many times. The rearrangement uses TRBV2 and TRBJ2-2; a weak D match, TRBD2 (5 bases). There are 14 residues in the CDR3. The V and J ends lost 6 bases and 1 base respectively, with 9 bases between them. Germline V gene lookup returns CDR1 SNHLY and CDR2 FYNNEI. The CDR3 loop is CASSRTENTGELFF. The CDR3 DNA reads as TGTGCCAGCAGCAGGACTGAGAACACCGGGGAGCTGTTTTTT.

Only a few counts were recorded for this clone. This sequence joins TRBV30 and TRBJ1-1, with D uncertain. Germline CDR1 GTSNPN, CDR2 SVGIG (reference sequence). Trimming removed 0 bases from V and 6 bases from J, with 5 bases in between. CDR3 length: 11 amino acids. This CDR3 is CAWSVAAEAFF. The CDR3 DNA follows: TGTGCCTGGAGTGTGGCCGCTGAAGCTTTCTTT.

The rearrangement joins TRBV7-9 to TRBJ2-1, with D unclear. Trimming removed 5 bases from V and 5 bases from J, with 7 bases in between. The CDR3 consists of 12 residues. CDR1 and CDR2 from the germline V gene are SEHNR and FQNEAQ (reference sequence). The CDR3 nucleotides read TGTGCCAGCAGCCGCGCCAACAATGAGCAGTTCTTC. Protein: CASSRANNEQFF.

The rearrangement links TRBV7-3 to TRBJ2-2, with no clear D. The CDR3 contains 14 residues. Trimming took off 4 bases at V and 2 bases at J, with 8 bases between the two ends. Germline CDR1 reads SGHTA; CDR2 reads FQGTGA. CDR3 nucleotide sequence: TGTGCCAGCAGCTCCTACCCAAACACCGGGGAGCTGTTTTTT. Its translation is CASSSYPNTGELFF.

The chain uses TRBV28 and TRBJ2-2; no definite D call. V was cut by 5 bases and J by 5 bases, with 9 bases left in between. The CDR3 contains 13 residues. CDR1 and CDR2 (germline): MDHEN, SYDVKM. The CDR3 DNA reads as TGTGCCAGCAGTCTTTCAGGAACCGGGGAGCTGTTTTTT. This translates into CASSLSGTGELFF.

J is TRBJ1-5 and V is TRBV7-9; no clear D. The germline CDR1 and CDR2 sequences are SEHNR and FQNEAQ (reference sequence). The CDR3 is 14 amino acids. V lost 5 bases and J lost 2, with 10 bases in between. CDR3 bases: TGTGCCAGCAGCCGGGGAGAGGGCAATCAGCCCCAGCATTTT. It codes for CASSRGEGNQPQHF. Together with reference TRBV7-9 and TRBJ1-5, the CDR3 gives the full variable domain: DTGVSQNPRHKITKRGQNVTFRCDPISEHNRLYWYRQTLGQGPEFLTYFQNEAQLEKSRLLSDRFSAERPKGSFSTLEIQRTEQGDSAMYLCASSRGEGNQPQHFGDGTRLSIL.

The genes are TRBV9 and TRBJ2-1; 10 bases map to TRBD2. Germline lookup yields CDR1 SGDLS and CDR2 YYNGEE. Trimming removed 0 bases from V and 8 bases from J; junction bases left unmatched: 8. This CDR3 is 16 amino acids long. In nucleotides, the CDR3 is TGTGCCAGCAGCGTAGGTGGGACTAGCGTATGGGATGAGCAGTTCTTC. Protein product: CASSVGGTSVWDEQFF.

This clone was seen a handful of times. The CDR3 loop is CASSVVPLAGGLGEQFF. The CDR3, as DNA: TGTGCCAGCAGCGTAGTCCCACTAGCGGGAGGGCTGGGTGAGCAGTTCTTC. The chain carries TRBV9 and TRBJ2-1; TRBD2 aligns across 13 bases. The CDR3 extends over 17 amino acids. Looked up from germline, CDR1 is SGDLS and CDR2 is YYNGEE. The J segment lost 9 bases and the V segment lost 0 bases, leaving 9 bases of the junction unmatched.

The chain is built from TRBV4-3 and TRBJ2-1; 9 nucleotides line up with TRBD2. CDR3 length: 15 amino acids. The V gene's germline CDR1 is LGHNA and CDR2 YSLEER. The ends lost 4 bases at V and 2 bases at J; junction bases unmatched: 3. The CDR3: CASSRVAGAYNEQFF. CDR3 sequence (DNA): TGCGCCAGCAGCCGAGTAGCGGGAGCCTACAATGAGCAGTTCTTC.

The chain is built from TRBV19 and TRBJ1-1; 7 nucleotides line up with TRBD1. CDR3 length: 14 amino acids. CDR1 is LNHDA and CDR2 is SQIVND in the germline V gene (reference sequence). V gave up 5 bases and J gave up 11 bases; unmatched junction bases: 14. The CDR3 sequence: CASSVTGQPRSAFF. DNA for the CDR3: TGTGCCAGTAGTGTAACGGGACAGCCAAGGTCGGCTTTCTTT.

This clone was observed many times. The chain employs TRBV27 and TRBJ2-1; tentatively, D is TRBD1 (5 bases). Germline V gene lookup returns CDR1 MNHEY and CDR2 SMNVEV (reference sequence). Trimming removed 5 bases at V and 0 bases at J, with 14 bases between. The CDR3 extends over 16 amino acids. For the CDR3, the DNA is TGTGCCAGCAGTCCTCAACAGGATGGCTCCTACAATGAGCAGTTCTTC. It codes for CASSPQQDGSYNEQFF.

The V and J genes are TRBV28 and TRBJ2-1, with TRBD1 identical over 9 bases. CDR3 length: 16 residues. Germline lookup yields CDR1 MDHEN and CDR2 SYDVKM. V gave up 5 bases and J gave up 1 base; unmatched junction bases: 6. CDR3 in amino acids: CASSVPGQGSYNEQFF. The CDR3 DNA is TGTGCCAGCAGTGTTCCGGGACAGGGTTCCTACAATGAGCAGTTCTTC.

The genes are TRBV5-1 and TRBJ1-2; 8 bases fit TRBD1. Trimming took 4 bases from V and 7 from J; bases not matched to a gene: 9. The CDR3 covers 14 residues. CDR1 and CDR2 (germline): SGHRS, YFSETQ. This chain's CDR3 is CASSPGTGGLGYTF. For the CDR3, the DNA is TGCGCCAGCAGCCCCGGGACAGGAGGTCTTGGCTACACCTTC.

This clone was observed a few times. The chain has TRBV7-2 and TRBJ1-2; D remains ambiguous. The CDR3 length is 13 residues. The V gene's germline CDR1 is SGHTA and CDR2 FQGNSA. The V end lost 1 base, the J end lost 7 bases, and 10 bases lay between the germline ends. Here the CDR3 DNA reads TGTGCCAGCAGCTTAGGGGAGGAGCGTGGCTACACCTTC. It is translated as CASSLGEERGYTF.

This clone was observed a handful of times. The CDR3: CASSGTDRSTDTQYF. DNA for the CDR3: TGTGCCAGCTCGGGAACGGACAGAAGCACAGATACGCAGTATTTT. The chain employs TRBV9 and TRBJ2-3; tentatively, D is TRBD1 (6 bases). This CDR3 is 15 amino acids long. Germline V gene sequence: CDR1 SGDLS, CDR2 YYNGEE. Trimming took 7 bases from V and 0 from J, leaving 15 bases between them.